This T cell receptor beta chain originates from a study of PD-L1 blockade in urothelial cancer. Study information: Blood analysis took place 3 weeks (second dose) and 6 weeks after treatment start.

This clone was picked up one time. V was pared by 4 bases and J by 5 bases, with 14 bases between. This CDR3 contains 14 residues. CDR1 and CDR2 (germline): SQVTM, ANQGSEA. Generated by immunoSEQ multiplex PCR, the TCRdb table keeps only in-frame clones and is missing some. Of tens of thousands of clones listed, 85% to 95% are singletons. Specimen: PBMCs, collected around atezolizumab (anti-PD-L1) treatment. The clonotype comes from a man between 60 and 75 years old with urothelial cancer. The gene calls are TRBV29-1 and TRBJ2-2; TRBD1 might be the D (6 bases). The CDR3 sequence is CSVVSGGTTGELFF. In DNA form, the CDR3 reads TGCAGCGTTGTATCTGGGGGCACTACCGGGGAGCTGTTTTTT.